The T cell receptor beta chain under discussion was sequenced for a study of cytomegalovirus exposure and HLA in healthy donors. Only a few counts were recorded for this clone. Its matching antigen is unknown. Points from the study as a whole: Earlier findings revealed that most TCR beta V segments proved productive either about 87% or about 30% of the time.

V was pared by 0 bases and J by 6 bases, with 8 bases between. Germline V gene data show CDR1 as MNHEY and CDR2 as SVGAGI. This CDR3 has 13 amino acids. The study ran its PCR with 60 Vbeta and 13 Jbeta primers. Generated by immunoSEQ multiplex PCR, the TCRdb table keeps only in-frame clones and is missing some. The sample has about 85,000 clones; 67% are singletons. The sequence came from a man between 25 and 39 years old in good health and CMV-seronegative. This chain connects TRBV6-5 to TRBJ1-1, with D perhaps matching TRBD1 (6 bases). The sample taken for sequencing was PBMCs. The CDR3 sequence: CASSYSRTAEAFF. The CDR3 nucleotides read TGTGCCAGCAGTTACTCCCGGACAGCTGAAGCTTTCTTT.